Shown below are 31 T cell receptor beta chains from a single sample sequenced in a study of OX40 agonist ivuxolimab in advanced cancers. Libraries were prepared by immunoSEQ multiplex PCR; TCRdb keeps only in-frame clonotypes and omits some of them. The data show tens of thousands of clones, 80% to 85% seen once. The sample consisted of CD4+ or CD8+ T cells sorted from blood, taken in a trial of the OX40 agonist ivuxolimab. The receptor set was obtained from an adult with an advanced solid tumor such as melanoma, head and neck, liver or kidney cancer.

The rearrangement links TRBV11-2 to TRBJ1-1; the D gene is possibly TRBD1 (6 bases). The CDR3 has 15 amino acids. Germline CDR1 reads SGHAT; CDR2 reads FQNNGV. The V gene lost 4 bases and the J gene lost 4 bases, with 16 bases spanning the gap. This CDR3 reads CASSSLGAGVTEAFF. CDR3 DNA sequence: TGTGCCAGCAGCTCTCTTGGAGCAGGGGTCACTGAAGCTTTCTTT. The full variable domain, with the rest looked up from reference TRBV11-2 and TRBJ1-1, is EAGVAQSPRYKIIEKRQSVAFWCNPISGHATLYWYQQILGQGPKLLIQFQNNGVVDDSQLPKDRFSAERLKGVDSTLKIQPAKLEDSAVYLCASSSLGAGVTEAFFGQGTRLTVV.

The chain combines TRBV9 with TRBJ2-5; possible D gene TRBD1, 6 bases. Germline lookup yields CDR1 SGDLS and CDR2 YYNGEE. V shed 1 base and J shed 2 bases, with 21 bases lying between them. This CDR3 contains 18 residues. CDR3 sequence: CASSVSGRQATNQETQYF. Here the CDR3 DNA reads TGTGCCAGCAGCGTATCTGGTAGACAGGCCACGAATCAAGAGACCCAGTACTTC.

The chain is built from TRBV5-1 and TRBJ2-1, with 12 bases aligning to TRBD1. V gave up 0 bases and J gave up 9 bases; unmatched junction bases: 7. The CDR3 extends over 16 amino acids. Germline CDR1 reads SGHRS; CDR2 reads YFSETQ. The CDR3 here is CASSLEGTGGLGEQFF. CDR3 sequence (DNA): TGCGCCAGCAGCTTGGAAGGGACAGGGGGCCTAGGTGAGCAGTTCTTC. Drawing the rest from reference TRBV5-1 and TRBJ2-1, the complete variable domain is KAGVTQTPRYLIKTRGQQVTLSCSPISGHRSVSWYQQTPGQGLQFLFEYFSETQRNKGNFPGRFSGRQFSNSRSEMNVSTLELGDSALYLCASSLEGTGGLGEQFFGPGTRLTVL.

This chain uses TRBV7-2 with TRBJ1-2; D is perhaps TRBD1 (6 bases). CDR1 and CDR2 (germline): SGHTA, FQGNSA. V was shortened by 4 bases and J by 4 bases, with 10 bases between the two germline ends. CDR3 length equals 13 residues. CDR3 nucleotides: TGTGCCAGCAGCTGGGGGCAGGGCTATGGCTACACCTTC. Protein product: CASSWGQGYGYTF. The whole variable domain, filled in from reference TRBV7-2 and TRBJ1-2, reads GAGVSQSPSNKVTEKGKDVELRCDPISGHTALYWYRQSLGQGLEFLIYFQGNSAPDKSGLPSDRFSAERTGGSVSTLTIQRTQQEDSAVYLCASSWGQGYGYTFGSGTRLTVV.

This clone has a single count. V usage is TRBV6-1 and J usage is TRBJ1-2, with 10 positions matching TRBD1. CDR1 is MNHNS and CDR2 is SASEGT in the germline V gene. V trimming: 6 bases; J trimming: 14 bases; junction bases outside the gene matches: 9. The CDR3 covers 12 residues. The CDR3 bases are TGTGCCAGCAGGTGGACAGGGGGAGACGTAACCTTC. This encodes CASRWTGGDVTF.

The chain carries TRBV18 and TRBJ1-2; D call uncertain. Germline values: CDR1 KGHSH, CDR2 LQKENI. The CDR3 length is 14 residues. The V end was cut by 3 bases, the J end by 1 base, with 9 bases between. In nucleotides, the CDR3 is TGTGCCAGCTCACCTACAACCTTTAACTATGGCTACACCTTC. This gives the protein CASSPTTFNYGYTF.

This chain joins TRBV10-2 and TRBJ1-6; D perhaps matches TRBD1 (5 bases). This CDR3 spans 14 amino acids. CDR1 is WSHSY, CDR2 SAAADI, per germline. Trimming shortened V by 6 bases and J by 9 bases, and 15 bases separated the two germline ends. The CDR3 DNA is TGCGCCAGCAGGCGAGGGACCCCGGGTTCACCCCTCCACTTT. Encoded protein: CASRRGTPGSPLHF.

This chain uses TRBV5-1 with TRBJ2-7; TRBD2 matches 7 bases. The CDR3 is 17 residues long. In germline, CDR1 is SGHRS, CDR2 YFSETQ. Germline trimming cut 1 base from V and 3 bases from J; bases unmatched to any gene: 13. The CDR3 region has the DNA TGCGCCAGCAGCTTGTGGCTAGCGGAACCAGTCCTCTACGAGCAGTACTTC. Protein: CASSLWLAEPVLYEQYF.

The chain employs TRBV12-5 and TRBJ2-3; D ambiguous. V lost 5 bases and J lost 2, with 5 bases in between. The CDR3 covers 12 residues. Germline loops: CDR1 LGHNT, CDR2 FRNRAP. The CDR3 DNA reads as TGTGCTAGTGGTCCCGACACAGATACGCAGTATTTT. It codes for CASGPDTDTQYF. The whole variable domain, filled in from reference TRBV12-5 and TRBJ2-3, reads DARVTQTPRHKVTEMGQEVTMRCQPILGHNTVFWYRQTMMQGLELLAYFRNRAPLDDSGMPKDRFSAEMPDATLATLKIQPSEPRDSAVYFCASGPDTDTQYFGPGTRLTVL.

J is TRBJ1-6 and V is TRBV5-6, with D possibly TRBD1 on 5 matching bases. The germline V gene has CDR1 SGHDT and CDR2 YYEEEE. The CDR3 loop spans 18 amino acids. Trimming cost V 2 bases and J 0 bases, with 15 bases left between them. CDR3 nucleotides: TGTGCCAGCAGCTTCCGGGGCAGCCTGAGCTCCTATAATTCACCCCTCCACTTT. It translates to CASSFRGSLSSYNSPLHF.

The CDR3 is CASSSGRNTGELFF. The CDR3 coding sequence is TGCGCCAGCAGCTCGGGACGGAACACCGGGGAGCTGTTTTTT. The rearrangement uses TRBV5-1 and TRBJ2-2; the D gene could be TRBD1 or TRBD2 (5 bases each). The CDR3 is made up of 14 amino acids. Germline CDR1 reads SGHRS; CDR2 reads YFSETQ. V was pared by 3 bases and J by 1 base, with 7 bases between.

The J gene is TRBJ1-1, the V gene TRBV7-8; weak D call: TRBD1 (6 bases). V gave up 0 bases and J gave up 4 bases, with 12 bases separating them. The germline gives CDR1 SGHVS, CDR2 FQNEAQ. There are 15 residues in the CDR3. The CDR3 here is CASSLADRFVTEAFF. DNA for the CDR3: TGTGCCAGCAGCTTAGCGGACAGATTTGTCACTGAAGCTTTCTTT.

In this sample, this clone turned up once. V is TRBV11-3 and J is TRBJ2-3; D may correspond to TRBD1 or TRBD2 (5 bases each). Trimming removed 5 bases from V and 3 bases from J, with 15 bases in between. The CDR3 consists of 15 residues. Germline CDR1 reads SGHNT; CDR2 reads YENEEA. As DNA, the CDR3 is TGTGCCAGCAGCCTTGATGGGGGAGAAACAGATACGCAGTATTTT. Its protein is CASSLDGGETDTQYF.

Remarks on this clone: Its ends do not fully match the called genes, so a read error is possible. This chain uses TRBV7-9 with TRBJ1-2; TRBD1 matches at 7 bases. Germline loops: CDR1 SEHNR, CDR2 FQNEAQ (reference sequence). This CDR3 is 14 amino acids long. The CDR3 DNA is TGTGCCAGCACCTTAACAGGGGTTGATTTTGGCTACACCTTC. Translating gives CASTLTGVDFGYTF.

In this sample, this clone turned up once. The chain uses TRBV7-8 and TRBJ1-5; D ambiguous. The germline V gene encodes CDR1 SGHVS and CDR2 FQNEAQ. The CDR3 covers 16 residues. The V gene lost 5 bases and the J gene lost 0 bases, with 14 bases spanning the gap. The CDR3 bases are TGTGCCAGCAGCCAGAGTCATGGGGATAGCAATCAGCCCCAGCATTTT. It yields the protein CASSQSHGDSNQPQHF.

The chain carries TRBV9 and TRBJ2-3, with 14 bases aligning to TRBD2. The CDR3 has 17 residues. Germline CDR1 reads SGDLS; CDR2 reads YYNGEE. The J segment lost 3 bases and the V segment lost 5 bases, leaving 8 bases of the junction unmatched. CDR3 amino acids: CASSAPGLAGDTDTQYF. CDR3 DNA sequence: TGTGCCAGCAGTGCCCCGGGACTAGCGGGAGATACAGATACGCAGTATTTT.

The rearrangement joins TRBV4-2 to TRBJ2-2, with 9 bases identical to TRBD2. Germline V gene lookup returns CDR1 LGHNA and CDR2 YNFKEQ. Trimming at V came to 4 bases and at J to 2 bases, leaving 5 bases not matched to a gene. The CDR3 totals 16 residues. This CDR3 reads CASSRGTSTNTGELFF. CDR3 coding DNA: TGTGCCAGCAGCCGAGGGACTAGCACAAACACCGGGGAGCTGTTTTTT.

The rearrangement uses TRBV4-1 and TRBJ2-1; 9 bases line up with TRBD2. The germline V gene encodes CDR1 MGHRA and CDR2 YSYEKL. CDR3 length: 14 residues. J lost 7 bases, V lost 8 bases, and 9 bases had no gene match. Written as DNA, the CDR3 is TGCGCCAGCGGGGGCGGGGGGGCCCGAAATGAGCAGTTCTTC. Translating it yields CASGGGGARNEQFF.

The CDR3, as DNA: TGTGCCAGCAGAGAGACTAGCGGGAATTATGAGCAGTTCTTC. Translation: CASRETSGNYEQFF. V and J are TRBV6-6 and TRBJ2-1, with TRBD2 matching 11 bases. Per germline, CDR1 MNHNY and CDR2 SVGAGI (reference sequence). The V segment lost 6 bases and the J segment 8 bases; nucleotides outside the gene matches: 6. This CDR3 contains 14 residues.

The rearrangement links TRBV11-2 to TRBJ1-5; D is ambiguous. The germline gives CDR1 SGHAT, CDR2 FQNNGV. The CDR3 loop spans 12 amino acids. V was cut by 1 base and J by 9 bases, with 7 bases left in between. CDR3 DNA: TGTGCCAGCAGCTTAGGAGGCGGGCCCCAGCATTTT. Its protein product is CASSLGGGPQHF. Together with reference TRBV11-2 and TRBJ1-5, the CDR3 gives the full variable domain: EAGVAQSPRYKIIEKRQSVAFWCNPISGHATLYWYQQILGQGPKLLIQFQNNGVVDDSQLPKDRFSAERLKGVDSTLKIQPAKLEDSAVYLCASSLGGGPQHFGDGTRLSIL.

The chain uses TRBV5-1 and TRBJ2-3, with 8 nucleotides matching TRBD2. V trimming: 4 bases; J trimming: 2 bases; junction bases outside the gene matches: 9. The CDR3 is 16 residues long. In germline, CDR1 is SGHRS, CDR2 YFSETQ. This CDR3 is CASSPISGVSTDTQYF. The CDR3 DNA reads as TGCGCCAGCAGCCCGATTAGCGGGGTGTCCACAGATACGCAGTATTTT. The variable domain in full, with the rest retrieved from reference TRBV5-1 and TRBJ2-3, is KAGVTQTPRYLIKTRGQQVTLSCSPISGHRSVSWYQQTPGQGLQFLFEYFSETQRNKGNFPGRFSGRQFSNSRSEMNVSTLELGDSALYLCASSPISGVSTDTQYFGPGTRLTVL.

CDR3 sequence (DNA): TGTGCCTGGAGTAAAGGGGGACAGTACTACGAGCAGTACTTC. This sequence encodes CAWSKGGQYYEQYF. V is TRBV30 and J is TRBJ2-7, with 7 bases fitting TRBD1. The germline V gene has CDR1 GTSNPN and CDR2 SVGIG (reference sequence). The CDR3 is made up of 14 amino acids. V shed 2 bases, J shed 3 bases, and the junction held 7 bases outside the gene matches.

V usage is TRBV5-1 and J usage is TRBJ2-7; D ambiguous. Germline V lookup: CDR1 SGHRS, CDR2 YFSETQ. There are 12 residues in the CDR3. The germline V and J ends were trimmed by 0 bases and 6 bases, with 7 bases remaining between them. CDR3 DNA: TGCGCCAGCAGCTTGGCTGACTCCGAGCAGTACTTC. It codes for CASSLADSEQYF.

The sample holds a few counts of this clone. The rearrangement links TRBV18 to TRBJ2-1; 15 positions match TRBD2. The CDR3 sequence is 16 residues long. The germline gives CDR1 KGHSH, CDR2 LQKENI. Trimming cost V 3 bases and J 8 bases; bases outside gene matches: 5. CDR3: CASSPPGLAGGDEQFF. The CDR3 DNA is TGTGCCAGCTCACCGCCGGGACTAGCGGGAGGAGATGAGCAGTTCTTC.

This clone was found once. The rearrangement uses TRBV2 and TRBJ2-5; D gene ambiguous. The J call may be mistaken, given a closer DNA end match to TRBJ2-7. CDR1 is SNHLY, CDR2 FYNNEI, per germline. This CDR3 has 14 residues. The CDR3 protein is CASSESVGWDEQYF. DNA of the CDR3: TGTGCCAGCAGTGAATCCGTTGGGTGGGACGAGCAGTACTTC.

This clone showed up just once. J is TRBJ2-5 and V is TRBV11-3; weak D call: TRBD1 (6 bases). This CDR3 spans 17 amino acids. V was shortened by 3 bases and J by 5 bases, with 22 bases between the two germline ends. Germline CDR1 SGHNT, CDR2 YENEEA. In DNA, the CDR3 is TGTGCCAGCAGCTTTGGGACACCCGATGGAGGTTCGGAGACCCAGTACTTC. It encodes CASSFGTPDGGSETQYF.

The chain employs TRBV29-1 and TRBJ1-1; tentatively, D is TRBD1 (5 bases). The CDR3 contains 14 residues. Germline CDR1 SQVTM, CDR2 ANQGSEA. V lost 4 bases and J lost 11, with 23 bases in between. The CDR3 DNA reads as TGCAGCGTTGCCTGGAGAGGGGCCACCGGCGGGGCTTTCTTT. Its protein is CSVAWRGATGGAFF. Full variable domain (missing parts from reference TRBV29-1 and TRBJ1-1): SAVISQKPSRDICQRGTSLTIQCQVDSQVTMMFWYRQQPGQSLTLIATANQGSEATYESGFVIDKFPISRPNLTFSTLTVSNMSPEDSSIYLCSVAWRGATGGAFFGQGTRLTVV.

V gene TRBV6-6 combines with J gene TRBJ1-2; 10 bases map to TRBD1. This CDR3 is 14 amino acids long. Trimming removed 4 bases from V and 7 bases from J; junction bases left unmatched: 6. Germline V gives CDR1 MNHNY, CDR2 SVGAGI (reference sequence). The DNA for the CDR3 is TGTGCCAGCAGTTCTGGACAGGGGGAGCTTGGCTACACCTTC. Translating gives CASSSGQGELGYTF.

This clone was counted only a few times. The chain's CDR3 is CASSLPGGFMNTEAFF. Written as DNA, the CDR3 is TGTGCCAGCAGCTTGCCTGGGGGTTTCATGAACACTGAAGCTTTCTTT. The rearrangement links TRBV5-6 to TRBJ1-1, with D tentatively TRBD1 (5 bases). Germline loops: CDR1 SGHDT, CDR2 YYEEEE. The CDR3 has 16 amino acids. V shed 1 base and J shed 0 bases, with 13 bases lying between them.

V usage is TRBV5-4 and J usage is TRBJ1-2; D is possibly TRBD1 (6 bases). The germline CDR1 and CDR2 sequences are SGHNT and YYREEE (reference sequence). Trimming pared 3 bases from V and 3 bases from J, leaving 15 bases between. The CDR3 runs to 15 residues. In DNA, the CDR3 is TGTGCCAGCAGCTCCCCCAGGGGCGAGTACTATGGCTACACCTTC. It specifies CASSSPRGEYYGYTF.

This clone was detected a few times. The V call is TRBV7-8, the J call TRBJ1-5; a weak D match, TRBD1 (6 bases). This CDR3 has 16 amino acids. Trimming cost V 2 bases and J 0 bases, with 11 bases left between them. The germline V gene encodes CDR1 SGHVS and CDR2 FQNEAQ. CDR3 residues: CASSLSRGASNQPQHF. The CDR3 DNA is TGTGCCAGCAGCTTAAGTCGGGGGGCTAGCAATCAGCCCCAGCATTTT.